This TCR beta chain was retrieved from a study of blood T cell repertoires in COVID-19. About the study: Specimens from acute and convalescent COVID-19 originated in the United States, Italy and Spain. The analysed material was cDNA or gDNA that came from T cells, B-cell-depleted T cells, or PBMCs.

In the study's own analysis: Quantification of nucleated cells was approximated via reference gene primer amplification. The table came from immunoSEQ multiplex PCR; TCRdb's copy has only in-frame clones and leaves some out. The V and J calls and clone size are taken from that table; D and trimming were inferred from the DNA. The sample carries roughly 260,000 clones, 75% to 90% recorded once. With 6 bases removed from V and 7 bases from J, the gap between germline ends came to 15 bases. The germline CDR1 and CDR2 sequences are SQVTM and ANQGSEA. This CDR3 is built from 12 residues. Specimen: peripheral blood. This clonotype was sampled from a middle-aged woman with acute or convalescent COVID-19. The gene calls are TRBV29-1 and TRBJ1-1; maybe TRBD1 (5 bases). CDR3 nucleotides: TGCAGCGTCCTAACCGGGGGATTTGAAGCTTTCTTT. Translated, it gives CSVLTGGFEAFF.